This TCR beta chain was sequenced during a study of T cell repertoires in cytomegalovirus infection. Study-level background: Public TCR beta signature analysis indicated the presence of both CMV infection and matching HLA type. Study findings and constraints: Cumulative public TCR beta family frequency identified carriers of CMV plus the relevant HLA. There were HLA-C-restricted CMV-specific TCR beta clonotypes dominating the ex vivo response.

TCRdb analysed the reads with MiXCR anew, one entry per CDR3 protein. The sample records hundreds of thousands of distinct CDR3 sequences, roughly 30% being singletons. This clonotype was detected many times. Its antigen is not known. CDR3 length: 15 residues. V lost 5 bases to trimming and J lost 8 bases, with 20 bases between them. CDR1 and CDR2 (germline): SGHTA, FQGNSA. The receptor was derived from a human donor in good health (CMV status not recorded). Some clones in this sample may be carry-over from other donors' samples. The chain joins TRBV7-2 to TRBJ2-3; D may be TRBD2 (7 bases). The sequenced material came from PBMCs. The CDR3 loop is CASSRDSGGLGTQYF. Written as DNA, the CDR3 is TGTGCCAGCAGCCGGGACTCGGGGGGCCTGGGTACGCAGTATTTT.